These 23 T cell receptor beta chains were all obtained from the same sample, sequenced in a study of blood T cell repertoires in COVID-19. Sequencing used immunoSEQ multiplex PCR; TCRdb keeps in-frame clones, though not all of them. The data show approximately 220,000 clones, just under 90% seen once. The specimen was PBMCs or T cells enriched from blood (not recorded which). The source is a woman aged 25 to 39 with acute COVID-19.

This clone was detected only a few times. The chain's CDR3 is CASSLVVRATLRYEQYF. CDR3 DNA sequence: TGTGCCAGCAGCTTAGTCGTGAGGGCAACCTTGCGCTACGAGCAGTACTTC. The chain carries TRBV7-8 and TRBJ2-7; maybe TRBD2 (5 bases). The V end lost 1 base, the J end lost 3 bases, and 19 bases lay between the germline ends. The CDR3 sequence is 17 residues long. Germline values: CDR1 SGHVS, CDR2 FQNEAQ. The whole variable domain, remainder taken from reference TRBV7-8 and TRBJ2-7, is GAGVSQSPRYKVAKRGQDVALRCDPISGHVSLFWYQQALGQGPEFLTYFQNEAQLDKSGLPSDRFFAERPEGSVSTLKIQRTQQEDSAVYLCASSLVVRATLRYEQYFGPGTRLTVT.

The genes are TRBV11-2 and TRBJ2-7; no clear D gene. The CDR3 has 12 residues. Germline V lookup: CDR1 SGHAT, CDR2 FQNNGV. Trimming removed 3 bases from V and 3 bases from J, with 6 bases in between. The CDR3 region has the DNA TGTGCCAGCAGCTTTGGCGGCTACGAGCAGTACTTC. This encodes CASSFGGYEQYF.

This sequence joins TRBV19 and TRBJ2-1; 7 bases are a match to TRBD1. CDR1 and CDR2 (germline): LNHDA, SQIVND (reference sequence). CDR3 length: 14 residues. Germline trimming cut 6 bases from V and 3 bases from J; bases unmatched to any gene: 5. CDR3 region: CASSATGVYNEQFF. The CDR3 DNA reads as TGTGCCAGTAGCGCTACAGGGGTCTACAATGAGCAGTTCTTC.

The chain recombines TRBV5-1 with TRBJ2-6; possible D gene TRBD1, 6 bases. Per germline, CDR1 SGHRS and CDR2 YFSETQ. V gave up 0 bases and J gave up 3 bases, with 10 bases separating them. The CDR3 length is 16 residues. The CDR3 DNA is TGCGCCAGCAGCTTGGTGGGGGCCCTTGGGGCCAACGTCCTGACTTTC. Translated: CASSLVGALGANVLTF.

This chain connects TRBV19 to TRBJ1-2, with D perhaps matching TRBD1 (6 bases). There are 15 residues in the CDR3. The V gene lost 7 bases and the J gene lost 4 bases, with 19 bases spanning the gap. Germline assignment: CDR1 LNHDA and CDR2 SQIVND (reference sequence). The CDR3 region is CASNPGTHSFYGYTF. The CDR3 DNA reads TGTGCCAGTAACCCTGGGACACACTCCTTCTATGGCTACACCTTC.

This chain links TRBV9 with TRBJ2-7, with TRBD2 identical over 9 bases. Germline V CDR1 and CDR2: SGDLS, YYNGEE. J lost 3 bases, V lost 4 bases, and 14 bases had no gene match. The CDR3 spans 17 residues. DNA of the CDR3: TGTGCCAGCAGCCCTCAGGTTGGCGGGGGGGATCACTACGAGCAGTACTTC. Amino acid sequence: CASSPQVGGGDHYEQYF.

The J gene is TRBJ2-5, the V gene TRBV7-9; tentative D call: TRBD1 (6 bases). Germline-derived CDR1 and CDR2 are SEHNR and FQNEAQ (reference sequence). The CDR3 spans 14 residues. V was clipped by 3 bases and J by 4 bases, with 12 bases between them. Here the CDR3 DNA reads TGTGCCAGCAGCTTGACGCAGGGGCCAGAGACCCAGTACTTC. Residues: CASSLTQGPETQYF.

The rearrangement uses TRBV30 and TRBJ1-1; D unresolved. CDR3 size: 12 residues. V was trimmed by 3 bases and J by 8 bases, leaving 13 bases between them. Germline values: CDR1 GTSNPN, CDR2 SVGIG (reference sequence). CDR3: CAWSPPFREAFF. In DNA, the CDR3 is TGTGCCTGGAGCCCGCCTTTCAGGGAAGCTTTCTTT.

This clone appeared a single time. The chain couples TRBV5-4 to TRBJ1-1; D possibly corresponds to TRBD1 (5 bases). Germline V gene sequence: CDR1 SGHNT, CDR2 YYREEE (reference sequence). The V end was cut by 0 bases, the J end by 7 bases, with 16 bases between. The length of the CDR3 is 15 residues. The CDR3 region is CASSLVTALPNEAFF. The CDR3 DNA sequence: TGTGCCAGCAGCTTGGTGACAGCGCTACCCAATGAAGCTTTCTTT.

The chain carries TRBV6-4 and TRBJ2-1; D remains ambiguous. V was shortened by 0 bases and J by 4 bases, with 10 bases between the two germline ends. The CDR3 runs 15 residues. From germline, CDR1 is MRHNA and CDR2 SNTAGT. The DNA for the CDR3 is TGTGCCAGCAGTGACTCTGATACCGAGTACAATGAGCAGTTCTTC. It translates to CASSDSDTEYNEQFF.

The chain combines TRBV27 with TRBJ1-2, with D possibly being TRBD1 (5 bases). The CDR3 is made up of 15 amino acids. Trimming cost V 3 bases and J 8 bases, with 19 bases left between them. The germline V gene has CDR1 MNHEY and CDR2 SMNVEV (reference sequence). The CDR3, as DNA: TGTGCCAGCAGTTTTGGGACTTCGTTAAGTAGCGGCTACACCTTC. Translating gives CASSFGTSLSSGYTF.

The rearrangement uses TRBV5-8 and TRBJ1-2; 8 bases are shared with TRBD1. The CDR3 totals 13 residues. Per the germline V gene, CDR1 is SGHTS and CDR2 is YDEGEE. V trimming: 3 bases; J trimming: 7 bases; junction bases outside the gene matches: 5. In DNA, the CDR3 is TGTGCCAGCAGCTCCCGGGACAGGTCTGGCTACACCTTC. Encoded protein: CASSSRDRSGYTF.

The chain recombines TRBV6-2 or TRBV6-3 with TRBJ2-5, with 10 bases matching TRBD1. This CDR3 is built from 14 residues. Trimming took 5 bases from V and 5 from J; bases not matched to a gene: 5. The germline CDR1 and CDR2 sequences are MNHEY and SVGEGT. This chain's CDR3 is CASSRQGADETQYF. CDR3 DNA: TGTGCCAGCAGTCGACAGGGGGCGGATGAGACCCAGTACTTC.

This clone was counted a single time. J is TRBJ1-2 and V is TRBV12-3 or TRBV12-4; perhaps TRBD1 as D (6 bases). This CDR3 has 12 residues. V lost 7 bases and J 13 bases, leaving 19 bases between the germline ends. The CDR3 sequence is CASTPGGGGGTF. The CDR3 nucleotides are TGTGCCAGCACTCCAGGCGGGGGCGGGGGCACCTTC.

This rearrangement joins TRBV19 to TRBJ1-2; the D is unclear. Trimming removed 2 bases from V and 3 bases from J, with 13 bases in between. This CDR3 has 15 amino acids. From germline, CDR1 is LNHDA and CDR2 SQIVND (reference sequence). The CDR3 DNA reads as TGTGCCAGTAGTATATTGAGGCCCGGGGACTATGGCTACACCTTC. It is translated as CASSILRPGDYGYTF.

This sequence joins TRBV19 and TRBJ1-1; D perhaps matches TRBD1 (5 bases). V was trimmed by 7 bases and J by 4 bases, leaving 16 bases between them. Per germline, CDR1 LNHDA and CDR2 SQIVND (reference sequence). The CDR3 covers 14 residues. CDR3 sequence (DNA): TGTGCCAGTATAAAGGTTCGGGGGGGCACTGAAGCTTTCTTT. Protein product: CASIKVRGGTEAFF. The complete variable domain, with remaining parts taken from reference TRBV19 and TRBJ1-1, reads DGGITQSPKYLFRKEGQNVTLSCEQNLNHDAMYWYRQDPGQGLRLIYYSQIVNDFQKGDIAEGYSVSREKKESFPLTVTSAQKNPTAFYLCASIKVRGGTEAFFGQGTRLTVV.

The chain carries TRBV30 and TRBJ1-5, with 8 bases lining up with TRBD1. This CDR3 is 15 amino acids long. V dropped 1 base and J dropped 6; count of bases not matched to a gene: 8. In germline, CDR1 is GTSNPN, CDR2 SVGIG (reference sequence). CDR3 coding DNA: TGTGCCTGGAGTGGATCAGGGGGCGCGGGTCAGCCCCAGCATTTT. This sequence encodes CAWSGSGGAGQPQHF.

The J gene is TRBJ2-1, the V gene TRBV5-6; 10 bases align to TRBD2. Trimming at V came to 10 bases and at J to 6 bases, leaving 13 bases not matched to a gene. Germline CDR1 is SGHDT and CDR2 is YYEEEE. The CDR3 is 15 residues long. The chain's CDR3 is CAFQTSGRSLNEQFF. The CDR3 DNA sequence: TGTGCCTTCCAGACTAGCGGGCGCTCGCTCAATGAGCAGTTCTTC.

V and J are TRBV27 and TRBJ2-3, with 7 nucleotides matching TRBD1. The CDR3 covers 15 residues. V lost 6 bases to trimming and J lost 4 bases; unmatched junction nucleotides: 10. Germline V gene sequence: CDR1 MNHEY, CDR2 SMNVEV (reference sequence). CDR3 nucleotide sequence: TGTGCCAGCAGCAGAGACAGGGTTGATGCAGATACGCAGTATTTT. Translated: CASSRDRVDADTQYF.

The chain joins TRBV7-6 to TRBJ2-7; 12 positions match TRBD1. Looked up from germline, CDR1 is SGHVS and CDR2 is FNYEAQ. This CDR3 has 16 amino acids. Trimming at V came to 1 base and at J to 6 bases, leaving 7 bases not matched to a gene. The CDR3 sequence is CASSLVPGQGAGEQYF. CDR3 nucleotides: TGTGCCAGCAGCTTAGTTCCGGGACAGGGGGCAGGCGAGCAGTACTTC. Full variable domain (rest looked up from reference TRBV7-6 and TRBJ2-7): GAGVSQSPRYKVTKRGQDVALRCDPISGHVSLYWYRQALGQGPEFLTYFNYEAQQDKSGLPNDRFSAERPEGSISTLTIQRTEQRDSAMYRCASSLVPGQGAGEQYFGPGTRLTVT.

The V call is TRBV10-3, the J call TRBJ1-4; 10 nucleotides line up with TRBD1. In germline, CDR1 is ENHRY, CDR2 SYGVKD. V dropped 6 bases and J dropped 8; count of bases not matched to a gene: 9. The CDR3 length is 15 residues. CDR3: CAISRATGGEEKLFF. The CDR3 DNA reads as TGTGCCATCAGCCGGGCGACAGGGGGCGAGGAAAAACTGTTTTTT.

This sequence joins TRBV14 and TRBJ1-2; D remains unclear. Trimming left V 4 bases short and J 3 bases short, with 9 bases between. The CDR3 runs to 13 residues. Germline assignment: CDR1 SGHDN and CDR2 FVKESK. The CDR3 loop reads CASSPDGDYGYTF. CDR3 nucleotide sequence: TGTGCCAGCAGCCCAGACGGGGACTATGGCTACACCTTC.

The CDR3: CASSGGAGEETQYF. The DNA of the CDR3 is TGCGCCAGCAGCGGCGGCGCAGGGGAGGAGACCCAGTACTTC. V is TRBV5-1 and J is TRBJ2-5; tentative D call: TRBD1 (6 bases). This CDR3 spans 14 amino acids. Germline V lookup: CDR1 SGHRS, CDR2 YFSETQ. The germline V and J ends were trimmed by 4 bases and 5 bases, with 15 bases remaining between them.